This T cell receptor beta chain appears in the sequencing data of a study of neurological immune-mediated disorders. Each CDR3 protein gets one entry after TCRdb re-called the 5' RACE reads with MiXCR. The data show roughly 41,000 distinct CDR3 sequences, under 2% seen once. This clonotype was observed many times. Its antigen is not identified. Study-level points and caveats: Patients with HTLV-1-associated myelopathy had the highest level of TCR clonal expansion, whereas patients with multiple sclerosis had the lowest level, falling beneath the level found in healthy controls.

Sequences were obtained from PBMCs. The receptor was derived from a woman aged 40 to 50 with multiple sclerosis.

The CDR3 spells CASSVTGTGGEQYF. The CDR3 DNA follows: TGTGCCAGCAGCGTAACCGGGACAGGAGGCGAGCAGTACTTC. V and J are TRBV9 and TRBJ2-7; 8 bases are shared with TRBD1. The germline gives CDR1 SGDLS, CDR2 YYNGEE. J was trimmed by 6 bases and V by 1 base; bases with no gene match: 6. This CDR3 has 14 residues.